This T cell receptor (beta chain) appears in the sequencing data of a study of beta chain features in type 1 diabetes (dated by TCRdb to the late 2010s). Broadly, across the study: No differences in mean age, gender distribution, total cell number or subset yield were found between patients and healthy donors. Whereas all 30 or so donors provided naive and central memory subsets, regulatory and stem cell-like memory subsets were isolated from just 8 patients and roughly eight healthy donors. In the study, recently diagnosed type 1 diabetes patients and matched healthy donors were compared on the TCRB repertoires of their sorted circulating CD4+ T cell subsets. A total of approximately 110,000,000 sorted cells were examined across all samples, and a strong correlation was observed between cell number per subset and RNA yield. Summary of the overall study and its limitations: Naive, central memory and regulatory TCRB repertoires appeared to be more similar among patients than among healthy donors. Only small numbers of individuals were included in the HLA sub-analyses, which left unresolved whether HLA type had any influence on TCRB rearrangement. In all four CD4+ subsets, TCRB CDR3 length was moderately but significantly shorter in type 1 diabetes patients. At VDJ recombination sites, patients with type 1 diabetes made fewer insertions and deleted more nucleotides, a pattern implying thymic rearrangement abnormalities. Because cDNA was sequenced instead of genomic DNA, activated cells with high expression could be over-represented, although the groups did not differ in activation or CD3 levels. PCR might favor shorter templates, but patient and control samples were amplified and corrected together, so any skew would affect both groups equally.

The entire amount of isolated RNA was reverse transcribed using the High Capacity cDNA Reverse Transcription Kit, so the sequenced TCRB transcripts were expressed ones. Deep immunoSEQ sequencing was applied to naive, central memory and regulatory T cell samples, giving an average of roughly 3.3 million total reads per sample. Sorted cells were lysed in RLT buffer and RNA was extracted with DNase-treated RNeasy Micro or Mini kits, depending on cell number. Each cell subset was processed on its own to prevent cross-contamination, while patient and healthy donor samples were processed together. Using the immunoSEQ multiplex PCR, TCRB sequences were amplified from cDNA into 87-bp fragments spanning the CDR3 region. Sequencing of the amplicons was performed on the Illumina HiSeq platform. The original pipeline was this. Synthetic template baselines were used to correct PCR bias computationally, reads within Hamming distance 2 were collapsed together, and singletons that could not be merged were discarded. By aligning reads against IMGT, V, D and J genes, CDR3 length, and insertions or deletions at six rearrangement sites were assigned. Clonotype counts were normalized to sorted cell number within each subset before computing true diversity and Gini coefficients with the tcR R package. The overlap coefficient, calculated on TCRB nucleotide sequences, was used to measure repertoire sharing. Out-of-frame TCRB sequences from naive cells were analyzed as a proxy for the pre-selection repertoire. TCRdb retrieved this table from immuneACCESS and kept in-frame rearrangements only. Not all clones are present; in checked studies, unresolved V genes account for under half, and no reason is known for the remainder. V and J calls and clone size are given by that table; D and trimming were obtained from the DNA. This sample is represented by hundreds of thousands of clones; 14% to 15% of them were singletons. More than 0.015% of the sample is in the top ten clones.

A single peripheral blood draw of about 120 mL on average was collected from each donor into heparinised tubes. A BD FACSAria II and a panel including CD45RO, CCR7, CD25, CD127, CD95 and CD27 were used to sort naive, central memory, regulatory and stem cell-like memory CD4+ T cells. All sorted populations exceeded 95% purity. PBMCs were isolated immediately by Lymphoprep density gradient centrifugation and stained directly without culture. So that batch effects would be minimized, each experiment stained and sorted samples in pairs, pairing one healthy donor with one patient. Concerning this clone itself: No cognate antigen has been identified for it. Within one base of it there is no much larger clone, and no base qualities were kept.

The CDR3 has 16 amino acids, counting the end cysteine and phenylalanine. Only the CDR3 DNA is retained, 48 bases long and in frame from the first base. Between the V and J ends, shortened by 0 bases and 3 bases respectively, the junction contains 17 bases. CDR1 SQVTM and CDR2 ANQGSEA are derived from the germline V gene. Sequencing was done on a sample of naive CD4+ T cells from blood. This specimen's cell subset or site label, per the study, means: true naive CD4+ T cells. This sequence was found in a man aged 18 to 30 with type 1 diabetes. The sequence is built from TRBV29-1 and TRBJ1-2; TRBD1 is a weak D gene call, 6 bases matching. The CDR3 region has the sequence CSVEDGVGAPDYGYTF. The sequenced DNA: TGCAGCGTTGAAGATGGTGTGGGGGCCCCGGACTATGGCTACACCTTC.